The 27 T cell receptor beta chains in this list originate from one sample, sequenced in a study of shared clonotypes between healthy human individuals. Profiling relied on immunoSEQ multiplex PCR, and the TCRdb table lists in-frame clones only, not all of them. The sample lists hundreds of thousands of clones, approximately 74% occurring once. The sample consisted of memory CD4+ T cells sorted from blood. As for subset: CD45RA-negative fraction. These receptor sequences come from a woman in her 30s in good health.

The chain couples TRBV4-1 to TRBJ2-4; 7 positions match TRBD1. The CDR3 totals 14 residues. CDR1 is MGHRA, CDR2 YSYEKL, per germline. J was trimmed by 4 bases and V by 2 bases; bases with no gene match: 2. CDR3 nucleotides: TGCGCCAGCAGCCAACCGGGACAGAAAAACATTCAGTACTTC. It encodes CASSQPGQKNIQYF.

The chain joins TRBV5-1 to TRBJ2-7; perhaps TRBD1 as D (6 bases). The germline CDR1 and CDR2 sequences are SGHRS and YFSETQ. CDR3 length: 15 residues. V dropped 0 bases and J dropped 6 bases, with 16 bases sitting between them. CDR3 nucleotides: TGCGCCAGCAGCTTGGGGTGGGGGCGACTTCTCGAGCAGTACTTC. Encoded protein: CASSLGWGRLLEQYF.

The V and J genes are TRBV11-3 and TRBJ2-7, with a weak D call TRBD1 (5 bases). The CDR3 consists of 14 residues. Trimming removed 4 bases from V and 3 bases from J, with 13 bases in between. CDR1 is SGHNT and CDR2 is YENEEA in the germline V gene. This CDR3 reads CASSSQGDSYEQYF. Here the CDR3 DNA reads TGTGCCAGCAGCTCCCAGGGTGACAGCTACGAGCAGTACTTC.

This chain uses TRBV4-1 with TRBJ2-7, with a weak D call TRBD2 (6 bases). The germline V and J ends were trimmed by 0 bases and 1 base, with 7 bases remaining between them. The CDR3 length is 14 residues. From germline, CDR1 is MGHRA and CDR2 YSYEKL. The CDR3 sequence is CASSQDAGSYEQYF. The CDR3 DNA follows: TGCGCCAGCAGCCAAGATGCGGGGTCCTACGAGCAGTACTTC.

The rearrangement uses TRBV2 and TRBJ1-4; D unclear. Trimming pared 1 base from V and 5 bases from J, leaving 8 bases between. From germline, CDR1 is SNHLY and CDR2 FYNNEI. The length of the CDR3 is 14 residues. The CDR3 here is CASSEEVVNEKLFF. For the CDR3, the DNA is TGTGCCAGCAGTGAAGAGGTGGTGAATGAAAAACTGTTTTTT.

V usage is TRBV19 and J usage is TRBJ1-2; the D gene is possibly TRBD1 (6 bases). CDR1 is LNHDA, CDR2 SQIVND, per germline (reference sequence). The V end was cut by 4 bases, the J end by 8 bases, with 26 bases between. The CDR3 runs 17 residues. CDR3 sequence: CASSTGSPIGGQKGYTF. In nucleotides, the CDR3 is TGTGCCAGTAGTACGGGCTCGCCAATCGGGGGGCAGAAAGGCTACACCTTC.

This clone was detected only a few times. The J gene is TRBJ2-7, the V gene TRBV5-6; the match to TRBD1 covers 11 bases. V lost 4 bases and J lost 1; bases outside the gene matches: 4. The CDR3 sequence is 15 residues long. CDR1 SGHDT and CDR2 YYEEEE come from the germline V gene. The CDR3 is CASSPGDRGSYEQYF. CDR3 coding DNA: TGTGCCAGCAGCCCGGGGGACAGGGGGTCCTACGAGCAGTACTTC.

The chain employs TRBV28 and TRBJ2-7, with 8 bases aligning to TRBD2. V trimming: 6 bases; J trimming: 5 bases; junction bases outside the gene matches: 12. Germline V CDR1 and CDR2: MDHEN, SYDVKM. The CDR3 has 15 residues. DNA for the CDR3: TGTGCCAGCAGCCCCGGGGGGGAGGAAGACCACGAGCAGTACTTC. It translates to CASSPGGEEDHEQYF.

Here the CDR3 reads CASSLARGSNTGELFF. CDR3 DNA sequence: TGTGCCAGCAGCTTAGCCCGGGGCTCTAACACCGGGGAGCTGTTTTTT. This chain uses TRBV7-9 with TRBJ2-2; TRBD1 or TRBD2 may be the D gene (5 bases each). The CDR3 spans 16 residues. V gave up 0 bases and J gave up 2 bases, with 10 bases separating them. Germline CDR1 and CDR2: SEHNR and FQNEAQ (reference sequence).

J is TRBJ2-5 and V is TRBV11-2; 12 positions match TRBD2. There are 16 residues in the CDR3. V shed 0 bases, J shed 6 bases, and the junction held 5 bases outside the gene matches. The germline V gene has CDR1 SGHAT and CDR2 FQNNGV. The CDR3 nucleotides are TGTGCCAGCAGCTTAGAACTAGCGGGAGGTTGGAAGACCCAGTACTTC. It is translated as CASSLELAGGWKTQYF.

The rearrangement uses TRBV19 and TRBJ1-1, with unresolved D. V was clipped by 1 base and J by 6 bases, with 15 bases between them. Germline V gene lookup returns CDR1 LNHDA and CDR2 SQIVND (reference sequence). There are 15 residues in the CDR3. CDR3 sequence: CASSIGGSGVPEAFF. DNA of the CDR3: TGTGCCAGTAGTATAGGAGGTTCTGGGGTCCCTGAAGCTTTCTTT.

V gene TRBV28 combines with J gene TRBJ1-4; 10 bases line up with TRBD1. The CDR3 length is 12 residues. In germline, CDR1 is MDHEN, CDR2 SYDVKM. J gave up 8 bases and V 7 bases, and 1 base lay outside the gene matches. The CDR3: CASTDRGEKLFF. The CDR3 DNA reads as TGTGCCAGCACGGACAGGGGGGAAAAACTGTTTTTT. Using reference TRBV28 and TRBJ1-4 for the parts outside the CDR3, the full variable domain is DVKVTQSSRYLVKRTGEKVFLECVQDMDHENMFWYRQDPGLGLRLIYFSYDVKMKEKGDIPEGYSVSREKKERFSLILESASTNQTSMYLCASTDRGEKLFFGSGTQLSVL.

This chain links TRBV29-1 with TRBJ1-3; no firm D call. This CDR3 spans 12 amino acids. The V and J ends lost 2 bases and 2 bases respectively, with 4 bases between them. Germline V lookup: CDR1 SQVTM, CDR2 ANQGSEA. The DNA of the CDR3 is TGCAGCGTTGAATCGACTGGAAACACCATATATTTT. It translates to CSVESTGNTIYF.

This chain joins TRBV5-8 and TRBJ2-7; no firm D call. V was shortened by 2 bases and J by 6 bases, with 9 bases between the two germline ends. The germline gives CDR1 SGHTS, CDR2 YDEGEE. The CDR3 extends over 12 amino acids. The CDR3 spells CASSFGLPEQYF. The CDR3 DNA is TGTGCCAGCAGCTTCGGCCTACCCGAGCAGTACTTC. Looking up the rest from reference TRBV5-8 and TRBJ2-7 gives the full variable domain: EAGVTQSPTHLIKTRGQQATLRCSPISGHTSVYWYQQALGLGLQFLLWYDEGEERNRGNFPPRFSGRQFPNYSSELNVNALELEDSALYLCASSFGLPEQYFGPGTRLTVT.

The rearrangement links TRBV7-9 to TRBJ2-1, with TRBD1 matching over 10 bases. The CDR3 totals 18 residues. The germline gives CDR1 SEHNR, CDR2 FQNEAQ (reference sequence). J lost 3 bases, V lost 4 bases, and 12 bases had no gene match. The CDR3 region is CASSWDRGSLPFYNEQFF. The CDR3 DNA reads TGTGCCAGCAGCTGGGACAGGGGCTCGCTCCCCTTCTACAATGAGCAGTTCTTC.

The chain carries TRBV5-1 and TRBJ1-2; 7 positions agree with TRBD1. This CDR3 is 16 amino acids long. V shed 0 bases, J shed 4 bases, and the junction held 9 bases outside the gene matches. The germline CDR1 and CDR2 sequences are SGHRS and YFSETQ. Written as DNA, the CDR3 is TGCGCCAGCAGCTTGGCCACTCGACAGGGAGGCTATGGCTACACCTTC. Translating it yields CASSLATRQGGYGYTF.

This clone was seen a few times. CDR3 amino acids: CASSRQYYGYTF. As DNA, the CDR3 is TGTGCCAGCAGCCGGCAGTACTATGGCTACACCTTC. The chain carries TRBV11-3 and TRBJ1-2; unclear D gene. Per the germline V gene, CDR1 is SGHNT and CDR2 is YENEEA. This CDR3 is 12 amino acids long. The V and J ends lost 5 bases and 3 bases respectively, with 7 bases between them.

This chain connects TRBV5-8 to TRBJ2-2; 8 bases fit TRBD1. The germline CDR1 and CDR2 sequences are SGHTS and YDEGEE. J was trimmed by 3 bases and V by 4 bases; bases with no gene match: 5. The CDR3 has 15 residues. The CDR3 DNA follows: TGTGCCAGCAGCACGGGACAGGTGTACACCGGGGAGCTGTTTTTT. Its translation: CASSTGQVYTGELFF.

Notes on this clone: This specimen includes other DNA sequences encoding the same CDR3. The chain is built from TRBV18 and TRBJ2-1, with 11 bases lining up with TRBD2. The germline gives CDR1 KGHSH, CDR2 LQKENI. CDR3 length: 17 amino acids. V shed 6 bases and J 6 bases; nucleotides not matched to a gene: 13. The DNA for the CDR3 is TGTGCCAGCTCGCCTCAGCTTAGCGGGAGGGCGTCCAATGAGCAGTTCTTC. Translated: CASSPQLSGRASNEQFF.

Regarding this clone: Other DNA sequences of this sample code for an identical CDR3. The rearrangement joins TRBV29-1 to TRBJ2-5; D call uncertain. V lost 4 bases and J 4 bases, leaving 7 bases between the germline ends. Germline V gene lookup returns CDR1 SQVTM and CDR2 ANQGSEA. This CDR3 spans 11 amino acids. DNA of the CDR3: TGCAGCGTTGTACCCGGAGAGACCCAGTACTTC. It codes for CSVVPGETQYF. The full variable domain, in which reference TRBV29-1 and TRBJ2-5 provide the parts outside the CDR3, is SAVISQKPSRDICQRGTSLTIQCQVDSQVTMMFWYRQQPGQSLTLIATANQGSEATYESGFVIDKFPISRPNLTFSTLTVSNMSPEDSSIYLCSVVPGETQYFGPGTRLLVL.

The V call is TRBV6-1, the J call TRBJ1-5; D is possibly TRBD1 (6 bases). This CDR3 spans 19 amino acids. Trimming shortened V by 2 bases and J by 4 bases, and 24 bases separated the two germline ends. CDR1 and CDR2 (germline): MNHNS, SASEGT. The CDR3 DNA sequence: TGTGCCAGCAGTGAACGAGGAACAGGGAGAGGAGGGCTGAATCAGCCCCAGCATTTT. Protein: CASSERGTGRGGLNQPQHF.

This clone was counted a single time. The chain couples TRBV18 to TRBJ2-2; 10 nucleotides align to TRBD2. The CDR3 is 17 amino acids. The V gene end was trimmed by 4 bases and the J gene end by 4 bases; junction bases not matched to a gene: 9. Germline-derived CDR1 and CDR2 are KGHSH and LQKENI. DNA of the CDR3: TGTGCCAGCTCACAGGCTAGCGGGAGCTGGGGCACCGGGGAGCTGTTTTTT. It encodes CASSQASGSWGTGELFF. The variable domain in full, with the rest retrieved from reference TRBV18 and TRBJ2-2, is NAGVMQNPRHLVRRRGQEARLRCSPMKGHSHVYWYRQLPEEGLKFMVYLQKENIIDESGMPKERFSAEFPKEGPSILRIQQVVRGDSAAYFCASSQASGSWGTGELFFGEGSRLTVL.

The chain carries TRBV4-1 and TRBJ2-3; maybe TRBD2 (6 bases). This CDR3 has 16 residues. V was cut by 2 bases and J by 0 bases, with 12 bases left in between. CDR1 MGHRA and CDR2 YSYEKL come from the germline V gene. The DNA of the CDR3 is TGCGCCAGCAGCCAATTAATAGCGGTGAGCACAGATACGCAGTATTTT. This translates into CASSQLIAVSTDTQYF.

A word on this clone: The identical CDR3 is also encoded by other nucleotide sequences in the sample. The chain employs TRBV7-2 and TRBJ2-7; 8 bases agree with TRBD1. Germline CDR1 reads SGHTA; CDR2 reads FQGNSA. The CDR3 runs to 14 residues. J gave up 2 bases and V 5 bases, and 5 bases lay outside the gene matches. CDR3 nucleotide sequence: TGTGCCAGCAGCCTAGGACAGGGCACCTACGAGCAGTACTTC. Protein product: CASSLGQGTYEQYF. Using reference TRBV7-2 and TRBJ2-7 for the parts outside the CDR3, the full variable domain is GAGVSQSPSNKVTEKGKDVELRCDPISGHTALYWYRQSLGQGLEFLIYFQGNSAPDKSGLPSDRFSAERTGGSVSTLTIQRTQQEDSAVYLCASSLGQGTYEQYFGPGTRLTVT.

This clone has more than one count but fewer than ten. The CDR3 is CASSRIPDTQYF. The DNA for the CDR3 is TGTGCCAGCAGCCGGATCCCAGATACGCAGTATTTT. The V gene is TRBV5-6, the J gene TRBJ2-3; no reliable D call. V lost 4 bases and J lost 4, with 7 bases in between. The germline CDR1 and CDR2 sequences are SGHDT and YYEEEE. The CDR3 consists of 12 residues.

The gene calls are TRBV30 and TRBJ1-3; a weak D match, TRBD1 (5 bases). V was pared by 2 bases and J by 0 bases, with 11 bases between. Germline V CDR1 and CDR2: GTSNPN, SVGIG (reference sequence). The CDR3 is 15 residues long. CDR3 sequence reads: CAWSTPGLSGNTIYF. DNA of the CDR3: TGTGCCTGGAGTACGCCAGGGCTCTCTGGAAACACCATATATTTT. Looking up the rest from reference TRBV30 and TRBJ1-3 gives the full variable domain: SQTIHQWPATLVQPVGSPLSLECTVEGTSNPNLYWYRQAAGRGLQLLFYSVGIGQISSEVPQNLSASRPQDRQFILSSKKLLLSDSGFYLCAWSTPGLSGNTIYFGEGSWLTVV.

The rearrangement uses TRBV5-1 and TRBJ2-1; D may be TRBD1 (6 bases). Looked up from germline, CDR1 is SGHRS and CDR2 is YFSETQ. With 3 bases removed from V and 4 bases from J, the gap between germline ends came to 14 bases. The CDR3 runs 15 residues. The CDR3 region is CASSSGTTGYNEQFF. CDR3 nucleotide sequence: TGCGCCAGCAGCTCGGGTACTACAGGGTACAATGAGCAGTTCTTC. Combining the CDR3 with reference TRBV5-1 and TRBJ2-1 gives the whole variable domain KAGVTQTPRYLIKTRGQQVTLSCSPISGHRSVSWYQQTPGQGLQFLFEYFSETQRNKGNFPGRFSGRQFSNSRSEMNVSTLELGDSALYLCASSSGTTGYNEQFFGPGTRLTVL.